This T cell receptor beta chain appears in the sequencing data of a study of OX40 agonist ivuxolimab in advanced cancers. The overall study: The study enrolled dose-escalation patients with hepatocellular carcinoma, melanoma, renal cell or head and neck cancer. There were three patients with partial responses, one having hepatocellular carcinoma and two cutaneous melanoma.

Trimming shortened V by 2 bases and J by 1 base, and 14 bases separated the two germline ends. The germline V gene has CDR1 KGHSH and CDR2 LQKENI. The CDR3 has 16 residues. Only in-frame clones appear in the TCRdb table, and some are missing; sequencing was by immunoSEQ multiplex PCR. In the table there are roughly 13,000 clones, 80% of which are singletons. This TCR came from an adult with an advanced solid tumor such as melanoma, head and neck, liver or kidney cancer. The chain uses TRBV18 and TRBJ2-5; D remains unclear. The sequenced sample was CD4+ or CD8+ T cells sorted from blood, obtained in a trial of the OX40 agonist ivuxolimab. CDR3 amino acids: CASSPTGGWAQETQYF. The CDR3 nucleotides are TGTGCCAGCTCACCAACGGGCGGATGGGCCCAAGAGACCCAGTACTTC.